The clone carrying this T cell receptor (beta chain) was detected once. This record belongs to a study of control samples from healthy donors and cancer patients. Clones were sequenced by immunoSEQ multiplex PCR, and TCRdb holds only the in-frame ones, with some missing. Among about 55,000 clones listed, more than 95% were seen once. Trimming stripped 3 bases from V and 6 bases from J, with 16 bases between. There are 14 residues in the CDR3. Germline CDR1 and CDR2: SGDLS and YYNGEE. Sequencing was carried out using blood. The receptor's source is a woman aged 18-29 years in good health. V and J are TRBV9 and TRBJ2-7; D is possibly TRBD1 (6 bases). CDR3 sequence: CASSAGQPLGEQYF. Written as DNA, the CDR3 is TGTGCCAGCAGCGCAGGACAGCCCTTGGGCGAGCAGTACTTC.